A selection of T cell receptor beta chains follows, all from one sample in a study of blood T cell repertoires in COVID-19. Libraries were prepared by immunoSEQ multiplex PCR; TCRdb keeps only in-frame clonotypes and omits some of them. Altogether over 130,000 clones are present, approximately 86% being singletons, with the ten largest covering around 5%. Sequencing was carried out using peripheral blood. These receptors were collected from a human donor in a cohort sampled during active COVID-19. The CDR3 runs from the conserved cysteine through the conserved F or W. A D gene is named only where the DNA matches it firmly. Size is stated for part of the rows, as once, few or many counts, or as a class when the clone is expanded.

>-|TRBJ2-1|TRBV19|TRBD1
TGTGCCAGTAGTATAGATCACAGGGGCCATTCATACAATGAGCAGTTCTTC
CASSIDHRGHSYNEQFF
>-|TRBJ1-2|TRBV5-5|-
TGTGCCAGCAGCTTGTACGGTCCCAACTATGGCTACACCTTC
CASSLYGPNYGYTF
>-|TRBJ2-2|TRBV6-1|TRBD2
TGTGCCAGCAGTGAGGGGACTACCGACACCGGGGAGCTGTTTTTT
CASSEGTTDTGELFF
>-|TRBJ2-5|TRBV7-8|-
TGTGCCAGCAGCATAACAGGGCTACAAGAGACCCAGTACTTC
CASSITGLQETQYF
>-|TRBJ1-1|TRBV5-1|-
TGCGCCAGCAGCTGGTCAGGTGGGGAAGCTTTCTTT
CASSWSGGEAFF
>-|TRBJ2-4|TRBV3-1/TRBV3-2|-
TGTGCCAGCAGTCCCCGCCGGGAGCTGTCCGGAGACATTCAGTACTTC
CASSPRRELSGDIQYF
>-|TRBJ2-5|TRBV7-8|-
TGTGCCAGCAGCTTAGCGCTATTCCAAGAGACCCAGTACTTC
CASSLALFQETQYF
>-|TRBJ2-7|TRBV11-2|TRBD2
TGTGCCAGCAGCTTAGGCCTAGCGGGGGTGGACGAGCAGTACTTC
CASSLGLAGVDEQYF
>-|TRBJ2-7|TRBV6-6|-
-
CASSTSTGMFHEQYF
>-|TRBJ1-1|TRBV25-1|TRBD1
TGTGCCAGCAGTGAGCTTCTAATAGGGACAGTCTCTGAAGCTTTCTTT
CASSELLIGTVSEAFF
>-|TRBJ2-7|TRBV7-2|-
TGTGCCAGCAGCTTAGGGACAGTCTACGAGCAGTACTTC
CASSLGTVYEQYF
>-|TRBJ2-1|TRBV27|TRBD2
TGTGCCAGCAGTTTGGCGGGGGGGAACAATGAGCAGTTCTTC
CASSLAGGNNEQFF
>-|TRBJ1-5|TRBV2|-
TGTGCCAGCAGTGCCCCCCCGCGCGATCAGCCCCAGCATTTT
CASSAPPRDQPQHF
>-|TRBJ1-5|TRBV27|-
TGTGCCAGCAGCCCGTGGGGAACAGGGTTGAGTCAGCCCCAGCATTTT
CASSPWGTGLSQPQHF
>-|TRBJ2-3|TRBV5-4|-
TGTGCCAGCAGCTTGGTCCCCGGAGGCACAGATACGCAGTATTTT
CASSLVPGGTDTQYF
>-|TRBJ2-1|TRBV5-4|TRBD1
TGTGCCAGCAAAGGGACAGGGTCGATGAATGAGCAGTTCTTC
CASKGTGSMNEQFF
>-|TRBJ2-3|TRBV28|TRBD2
TGTGCCAGCAGTGCACCGGGCCTACTAGCGGGGGGGGATACGCAGTATTTT
CASSAPGLLAGGDTQYF
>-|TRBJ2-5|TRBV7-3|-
TGTGCCAGCAGCCGGGACTTAAAGGAGACCCAGTACTTC
CASSRDLKETQYF
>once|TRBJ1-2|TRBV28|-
TGTGCCCGCAGTACCATGCGGGGGGGGGTCTATGGCTACACCTTC
CARSTMRGGVYGYTF
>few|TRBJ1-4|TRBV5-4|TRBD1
TGTGCCAGCAGCTTGGGGGGGACAGCTTCAACTAATGAAAAACTGTTTTTT
CASSLGGTASTNEKLFF
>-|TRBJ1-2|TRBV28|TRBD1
TGTGCCAGCAGTTTAACCCGCGACAGGGGTGGCTACACCTTC
CASSLTRDRGGYTF
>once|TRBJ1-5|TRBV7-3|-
TGTGCCAGCAGCTTACTAGCCACAGTACGCAATCAGCCCCAGCATTTT
CASSLLATVRNQPQHF
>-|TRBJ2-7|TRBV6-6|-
TGTGCCAGCAGTGTAACTCGTGTCGAGCAGTACTTC
CASSVTRVEQYF
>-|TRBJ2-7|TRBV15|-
TGTGCCACCAGCAGAGCCGGGACTGGGGGGTACGAGCAGTACTTC
CATSRAGTGGYEQYF
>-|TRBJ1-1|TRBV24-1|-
TGTGCCACCAGTGATTTGTGGGGGGCTGAAGCTTTCTTT
CATSDLWGAEAFF
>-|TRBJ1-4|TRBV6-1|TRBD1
TGTGCCAGCAGTGAAAGCCGACAGGGGAGGGAAAAACTGTTTTTT
CASSESRQGREKLFF
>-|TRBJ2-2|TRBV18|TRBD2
TGTGCCAGCTCCCTCTCTAGCGGGAACACCGGGGAGCTGTTTTTT
CASSLSSGNTGELFF
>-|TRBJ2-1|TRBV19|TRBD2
TGTGCCAGTAGTATCTCGGCGGGAGTCAATGAGCAGTTCTTC
CASSISAGVNEQFF
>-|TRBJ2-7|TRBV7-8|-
TGTGCCAGCAGCTTAGGTTTCGGGGAGGGGGCCTACGAGCAGTACTTC
CASSLGFGEGAYEQYF
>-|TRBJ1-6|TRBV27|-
TGTGCCAGCAGTTTATTGGGCAGCAATTCACCCCTCCACTTT
CASSLLGSNSPLHF
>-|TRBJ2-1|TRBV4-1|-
TGCGCCAGCAGCCAAGTTATCAGGGGCGCCTACAATGAGCAGTTCTTC
CASSQVIRGAYNEQFF
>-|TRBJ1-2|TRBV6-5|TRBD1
TGTGCCAGCAGTTACGACAGGGGCAGCTATGGCTACACCTTC
CASSYDRGSYGYTF
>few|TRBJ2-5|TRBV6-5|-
TGTGCCAGCAGTCTAATATGGAGGGGTACGGAGACCCAGTACTTC
CASSLIWRGTETQYF